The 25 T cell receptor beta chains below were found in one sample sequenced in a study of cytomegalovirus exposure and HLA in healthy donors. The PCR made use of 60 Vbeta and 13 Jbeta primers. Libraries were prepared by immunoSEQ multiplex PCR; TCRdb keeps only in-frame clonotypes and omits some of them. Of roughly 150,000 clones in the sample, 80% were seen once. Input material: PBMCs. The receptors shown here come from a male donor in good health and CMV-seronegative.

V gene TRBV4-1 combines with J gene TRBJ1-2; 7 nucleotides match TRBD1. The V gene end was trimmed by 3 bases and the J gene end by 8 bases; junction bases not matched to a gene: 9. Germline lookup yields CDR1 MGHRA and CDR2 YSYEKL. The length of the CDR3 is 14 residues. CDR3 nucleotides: TGCGCCAGCAGCCAGAACGACAGGGCTGGCGGCTACACCTTC. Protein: CASSQNDRAGGYTF.

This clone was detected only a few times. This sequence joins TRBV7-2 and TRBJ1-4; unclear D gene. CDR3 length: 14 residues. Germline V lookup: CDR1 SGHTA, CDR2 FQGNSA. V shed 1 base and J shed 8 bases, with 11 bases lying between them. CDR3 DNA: TGTGCCAGCAGCTTAGGTTCAGGTGGGGAAAAACTGTTTTTT. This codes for CASSLGSGGEKLFF.

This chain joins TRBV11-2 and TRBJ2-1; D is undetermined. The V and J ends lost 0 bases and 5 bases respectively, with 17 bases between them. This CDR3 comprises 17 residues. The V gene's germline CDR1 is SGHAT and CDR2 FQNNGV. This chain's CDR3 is CASSLESLSPTNNEQFF. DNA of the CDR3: TGTGCCAGCAGCTTAGAGTCCCTATCGCCTACTAACAATGAGCAGTTCTTC.

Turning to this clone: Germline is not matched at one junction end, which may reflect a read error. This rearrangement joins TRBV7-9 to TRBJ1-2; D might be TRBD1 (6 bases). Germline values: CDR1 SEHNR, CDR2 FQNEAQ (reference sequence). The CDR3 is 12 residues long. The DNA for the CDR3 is TGTTCCAGCAGCTTTTACAGGGATGGCTACACCTTC. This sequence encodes CSSSFYRDGYTF.

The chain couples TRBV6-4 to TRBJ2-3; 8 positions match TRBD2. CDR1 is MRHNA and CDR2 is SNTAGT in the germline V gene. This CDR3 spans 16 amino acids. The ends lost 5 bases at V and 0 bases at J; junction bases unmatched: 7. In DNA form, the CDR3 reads TGTGCCAGCAGTCGCACGGGGGGGACTAGCACAGATACGCAGTATTTT. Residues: CASSRTGGTSTDTQYF.

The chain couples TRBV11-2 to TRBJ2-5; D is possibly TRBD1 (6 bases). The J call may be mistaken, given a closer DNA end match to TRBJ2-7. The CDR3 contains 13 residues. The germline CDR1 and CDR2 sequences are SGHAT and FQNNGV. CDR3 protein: CASSLGAGDEQYF. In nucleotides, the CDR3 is TGTGCCAGCAGCTTAGGTGCAGGGGACGAGCAGTACTTC.

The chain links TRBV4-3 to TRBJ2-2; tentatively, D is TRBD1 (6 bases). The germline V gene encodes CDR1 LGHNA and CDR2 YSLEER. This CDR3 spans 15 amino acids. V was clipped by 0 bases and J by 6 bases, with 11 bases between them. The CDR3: CASSQDTGQAGELFF. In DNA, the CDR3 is TGCGCCAGCAGCCAAGATACAGGGCAAGCCGGGGAGCTGTTTTTT.

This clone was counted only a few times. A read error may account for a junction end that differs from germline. CDR3 region: CASSRGGGKKLF. The CDR3 DNA reads TGTGCCAGCAGCCGGGGGGGAGGTAAGAAGCTCTTC. V usage is TRBV7-9 and J usage is TRBJ2-1, with 8 positions matching TRBD2. CDR1 is SEHNR and CDR2 is FQNEAQ in the germline V gene (reference sequence). CDR3 length equals 12 residues. The full variable domain, completed using reference TRBV7-9 and TRBJ2-1, is DTGVSQNPRHKITKRGQNVTFRCDPISEHNRLYWYRQTLGQGPEFLTYFQNEAQLEKSRLLSDRFSAERPKGSFSTLEIQRTEQGDSAMYLCASSRGGGKKLFGPGTRLTVL.

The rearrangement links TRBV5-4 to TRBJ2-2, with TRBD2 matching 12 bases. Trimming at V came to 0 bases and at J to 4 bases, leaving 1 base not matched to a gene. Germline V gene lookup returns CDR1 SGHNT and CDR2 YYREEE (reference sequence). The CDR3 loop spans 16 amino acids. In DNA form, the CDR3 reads TGTGCCAGCAGCTTGGCACTAGCGGGGGGCACCGGGGAGCTGTTTTTT. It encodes CASSLALAGGTGELFF.

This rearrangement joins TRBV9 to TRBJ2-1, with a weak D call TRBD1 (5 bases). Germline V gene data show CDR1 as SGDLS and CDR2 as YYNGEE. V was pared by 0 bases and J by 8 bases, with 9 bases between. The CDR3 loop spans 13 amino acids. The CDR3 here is CASSVALGHEQFF. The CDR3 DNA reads TGTGCCAGCAGCGTAGCTCTGGGGCATGAGCAGTTCTTC.

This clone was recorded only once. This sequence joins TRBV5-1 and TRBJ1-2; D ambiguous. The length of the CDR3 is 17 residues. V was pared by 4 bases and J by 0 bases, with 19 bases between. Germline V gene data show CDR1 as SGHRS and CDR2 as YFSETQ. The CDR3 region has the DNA TGCGCCAGCAGCCTTAACCCTCAGGCGGGAACTAACTATGGCTACACCTTC. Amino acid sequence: CASSLNPQAGTNYGYTF.

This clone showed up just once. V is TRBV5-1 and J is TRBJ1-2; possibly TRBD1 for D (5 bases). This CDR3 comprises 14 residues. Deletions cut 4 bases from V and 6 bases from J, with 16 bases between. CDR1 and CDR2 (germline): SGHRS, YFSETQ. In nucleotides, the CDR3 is TGCGCCAGCAGCCCCGTCGGGGGTAGGAATGGCTACACCTTC. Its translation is CASSPVGGRNGYTF.

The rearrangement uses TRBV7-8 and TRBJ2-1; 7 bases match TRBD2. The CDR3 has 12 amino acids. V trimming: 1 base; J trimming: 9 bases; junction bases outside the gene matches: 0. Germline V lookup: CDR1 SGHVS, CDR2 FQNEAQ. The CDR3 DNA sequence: TGTGCCAGCAGCTTAGGGGGGGGTGAGCAGTTCTTC. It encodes CASSLGGGEQFF.

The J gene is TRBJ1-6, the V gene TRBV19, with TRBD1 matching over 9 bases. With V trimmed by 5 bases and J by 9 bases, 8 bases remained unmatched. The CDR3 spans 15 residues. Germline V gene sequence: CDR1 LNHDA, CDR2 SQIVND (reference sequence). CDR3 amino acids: CASSPTGQGSSPLHF. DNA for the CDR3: TGTGCCAGTAGTCCTACTGGACAGGGGAGTTCACCCCTCCACTTT.

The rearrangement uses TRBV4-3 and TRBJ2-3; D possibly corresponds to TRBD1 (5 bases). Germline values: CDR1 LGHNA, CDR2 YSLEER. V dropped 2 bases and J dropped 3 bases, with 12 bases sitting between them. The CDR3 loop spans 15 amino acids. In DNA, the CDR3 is TGCGCCAGCAGCCAATTAGGGGTAAGGACAGATACGCAGTATTTT. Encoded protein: CASSQLGVRTDTQYF.

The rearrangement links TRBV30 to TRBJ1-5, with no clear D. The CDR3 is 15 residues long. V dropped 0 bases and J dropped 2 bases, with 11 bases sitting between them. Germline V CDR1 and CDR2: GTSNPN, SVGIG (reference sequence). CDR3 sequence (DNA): TGTGCCTGGAGTGTATCCGGGAAGGGCAATCAGCCCCAGCATTTT. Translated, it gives CAWSVSGKGNQPQHF.

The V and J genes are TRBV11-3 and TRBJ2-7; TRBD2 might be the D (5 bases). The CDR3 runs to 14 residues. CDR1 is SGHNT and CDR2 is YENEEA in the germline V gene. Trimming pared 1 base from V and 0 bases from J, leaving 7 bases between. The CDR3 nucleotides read TGTGCCAGCAGCTTAGGAGGGAACTCCTACGAGCAGTACTTC. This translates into CASSLGGNSYEQYF. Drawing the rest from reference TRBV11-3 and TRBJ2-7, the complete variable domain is EAGVVQSPRYKIIEKKQPVAFWCNPISGHNTLYWYLQNLGQGPELLIRYENEEAVDDSQLPKDRFSAERLKGVDSTLKIQPAELGDSAVYLCASSLGGNSYEQYFGPGTRLTVT.

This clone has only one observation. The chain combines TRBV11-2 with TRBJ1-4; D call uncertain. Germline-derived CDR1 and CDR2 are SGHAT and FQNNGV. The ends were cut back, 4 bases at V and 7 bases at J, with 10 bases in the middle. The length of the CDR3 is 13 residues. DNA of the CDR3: TGTGCCAGCAGCTCCCTCTACGGTGAAAAACTGTTTTTT. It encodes CASSSLYGEKLFF.

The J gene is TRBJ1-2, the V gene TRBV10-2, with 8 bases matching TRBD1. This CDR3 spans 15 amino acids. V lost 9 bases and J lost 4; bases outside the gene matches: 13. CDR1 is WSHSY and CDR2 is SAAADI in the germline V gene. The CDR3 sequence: CASDDTGTGRYGYTF. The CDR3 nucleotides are TGCGCCAGTGATGATACCGGGACAGGTCGCTATGGCTACACCTTC.

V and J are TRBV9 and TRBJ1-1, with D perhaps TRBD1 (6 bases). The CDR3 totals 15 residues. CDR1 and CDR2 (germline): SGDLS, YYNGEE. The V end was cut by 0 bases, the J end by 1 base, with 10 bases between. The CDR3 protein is CASSVVLQGNTEAFF. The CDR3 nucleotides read TGTGCCAGCAGCGTAGTCTTACAGGGGAACACTGAAGCTTTCTTT. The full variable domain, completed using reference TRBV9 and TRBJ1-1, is DSGVTQTPKHLITATGQRVTLRCSPRSGDLSVYWYQQSLDQGLQFLIQYYNGEERAKGNILERFSAQQFPDLHSELNLSSLELGDSALYFCASSVVLQGNTEAFFGQGTRLTVV.

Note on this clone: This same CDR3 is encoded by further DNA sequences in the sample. CDR3 protein: CASSLLSDTQYF. DNA for the CDR3: TGCGCCAGCAGCTTGTTATCAGATACGCAGTATTTT. V is TRBV5-1 and J is TRBJ2-3, with no clear D. This CDR3 has 12 amino acids. V was trimmed by 1 base and J by 4 bases, leaving 4 bases between them. Germline V gene sequence: CDR1 SGHRS, CDR2 YFSETQ.

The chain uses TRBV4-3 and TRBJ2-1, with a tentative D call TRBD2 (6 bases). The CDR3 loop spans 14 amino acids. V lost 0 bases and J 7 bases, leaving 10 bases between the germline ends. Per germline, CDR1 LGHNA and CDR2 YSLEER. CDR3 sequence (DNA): TGCGCCAGCAGCCAAGATACTAGCCGGAATGAGCAGTTCTTC. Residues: CASSQDTSRNEQFF.

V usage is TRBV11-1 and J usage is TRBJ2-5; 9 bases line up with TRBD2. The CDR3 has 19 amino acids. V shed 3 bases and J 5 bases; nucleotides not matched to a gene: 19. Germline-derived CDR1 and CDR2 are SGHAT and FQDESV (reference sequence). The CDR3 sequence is CASSFGTSFPRREPETQYF. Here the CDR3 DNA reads TGTGCCAGCAGCTTTGGGACTAGCTTCCCAAGAAGAGAGCCGGAGACCCAGTACTTC.

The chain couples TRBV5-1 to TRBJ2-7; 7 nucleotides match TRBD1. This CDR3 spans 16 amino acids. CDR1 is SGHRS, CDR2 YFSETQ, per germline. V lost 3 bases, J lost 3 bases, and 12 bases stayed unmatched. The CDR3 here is CASSSYRQGVSYEQYF. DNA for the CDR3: TGCGCCAGCAGCTCCTACCGACAGGGAGTCAGCTACGAGCAGTACTTC.

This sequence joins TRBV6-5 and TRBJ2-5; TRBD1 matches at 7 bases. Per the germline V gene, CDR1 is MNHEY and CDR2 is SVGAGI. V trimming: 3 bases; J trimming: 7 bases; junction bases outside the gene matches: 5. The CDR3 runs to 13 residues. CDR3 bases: TGTGCCAGCAGTTATACAGGGGACGGGACCCAGTACTTC. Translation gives CASSYTGDGTQYF.